The present T cell receptor beta chain was sequenced within a study of T cell responses to AZD1222 COVID-19 vaccine. Study conclusions and caveats: Unmutated variant regions are reportedly targeted by nearly half of spike-specific TCRs. Just a handful of AZD1222 recipients tested seropositive at baseline.

Using immunoSEQ multiplex PCR, the repertoire was profiled, and TCRdb retains in-frame clones only, with some absent. The table records about 92,000 clones, around 93% of them present only once. In the case of this clone: Antigen unknown.

The CDR3 loop spans 16 amino acids. Trimming removed 3 bases from V and 6 bases from J, with 18 bases in between. CDR1 and CDR2 from the germline V gene are SNHLY and FYNNEI. The clonotype was recovered from an adult in good health. The V call is TRBV2, the J call TRBJ1-5; D unclear. The sample here was peripheral blood, taken on day 0 of AZD1222 vaccination. CDR3 DNA: TGTGCCAGCAGTGATTACGCCCCCAGCGTTCGTCAGCCCCAGCATTTT. Its protein product is CASSDYAPSVRQPQHF.